One and the same sample provided the 27 T cell receptor beta chains below, sequenced in a study of blood T cell repertoires in COVID-19. Repertoires were generated with immunoSEQ multiplex PCR, while TCRdb's copy carries only in-frame clones and drops some. The data contain roughly 70,000 clones, about 87% of them singletons. The material sequenced was peripheral blood. All receptors derive from a woman older than 75 with active COVID-19.

This chain links TRBV20-1 with TRBJ2-2, with 7 positions matching TRBD1. The junction had 8 bases not matched to a gene; V was cut back by 3 bases and J by 4 bases. The germline V gene has CDR1 DFQATT and CDR2 SNEGSKA (reference sequence). This CDR3 contains 15 residues. CDR3 region: CSASEGGWGTGELFF. In DNA, the CDR3 is TGCAGTGCTAGTGAAGGGGGCTGGGGCACCGGGGAGCTGTTTTTT.

The V gene is TRBV3-1 (or the pseudogene TRBV3-2), the J gene TRBJ2-1; 8 bases agree with TRBD2. V lost 0 bases, J lost 3 bases, and 7 bases stayed unmatched. The CDR3 is 17 residues long. The V gene's germline CDR1 is LGHDT and CDR2 YNNKEL (reference sequence). The CDR3 DNA reads as TGTGCCAGCAGCCAAGAATTCGCGAGCGGGGGCTACAATGAGCAGTTCTTC. It yields the protein CASSQEFASGGYNEQFF.

The CDR3 region has the DNA TGCGCCAGCAGCTTGGGGGACAGGGTCGGTCAGCCCCAGCATTTT. Its protein is CASSLGDRVGQPQHF. The chain couples TRBV5-1 to TRBJ1-5, with 9 bases aligning to TRBD1. Germline loops: CDR1 SGHRS, CDR2 YFSETQ. Trimming removed 0 bases from V and 6 bases from J; junction bases left unmatched: 4. The CDR3 length is 15 residues.

This chain joins TRBV6-5 and TRBJ2-3; TRBD2 might be the D (6 bases). CDR1 and CDR2 from the germline V gene are MNHEY and SVGAGI. Trimming cost V 2 bases and J 3 bases, with 12 bases left between them. This CDR3 region has 15 residues. The CDR3 coding sequence is TGTGCCAGCAGTTACGGACTATTCACGACAGATACGCAGTATTTT. Translation gives CASSYGLFTTDTQYF.

CDR3 amino acids: CASHGGTRLDTQYF. The CDR3 nucleotides read TGTGCCAGCCATGGAGGGACCCGCCTAGATACGCAGTATTTT. The chain employs TRBV5-5 and TRBJ2-3; D is possibly TRBD2 (6 bases). V lost 7 bases, J lost 5 bases, and 17 bases lay in between. Germline CDR1 reads SGHKS; CDR2 reads YYEKEE (reference sequence). The length of the CDR3 is 14 residues.

V and J are TRBV6-2 or TRBV6-3 and TRBJ2-7; 11 bases are a match to TRBD2. The germline V gene encodes CDR1 MNHEY and CDR2 SVGEGT. J gave up 1 base and V 5 bases, and 1 base lay outside the gene matches. The CDR3 extends over 14 amino acids. The CDR3 loop reads CASSRTSGSYEQYF. The CDR3 nucleotides read TGTGCCAGCAGTAGGACTAGCGGGTCCTACGAGCAGTACTTC.

The chain is built from TRBV12-3 or TRBV12-4 and TRBJ1-5; the D is unclear. V gave up 3 bases and J gave up 5 bases, with 8 bases separating them. The length of the CDR3 is 13 residues. The CDR3 protein is CASSLGGDQPQHF. For the CDR3, the DNA is TGTGCCAGCAGTTTGGGCGGGGATCAGCCCCAGCATTTT.

V usage is TRBV27 and J usage is TRBJ1-4; D gene uncertain. This CDR3 is built from 13 residues. Trimming removed 3 bases at V and 2 bases at J, with 4 bases between. The germline V gene has CDR1 MNHEY and CDR2 SMNVEV (reference sequence). CDR3: CASSFRTNEKLFF. The CDR3 DNA reads TGTGCCAGCAGTTTCAGGACTAATGAAAAACTGTTTTTT.

This clone was recorded once. This CDR3 reads CAWKSLNEKLFF. The CDR3 DNA sequence: TGTGCCTGGAAATCCCTTAATGAAAAACTGTTTTTT. This sequence joins TRBV30 and TRBJ1-4; D remains unclear. The germline V gene has CDR1 GTSNPN and CDR2 SVGIG (reference sequence). This CDR3 is 12 amino acids long. V lost 4 bases to trimming and J lost 4 bases, with 7 bases between them.

The count of this clone is one. The chain couples TRBV29-1 to TRBJ1-2, with 10 bases identical to TRBD1. The CDR3 runs 13 residues. Germline values: CDR1 SQVTM, CDR2 ANQGSEA. V lost 4 bases and J lost 7; bases outside the gene matches: 6. The DNA of the CDR3 is TGCAGCGTTGCACGACAGGGGGCCGGTGGCTACACCTTC. Translated, it gives CSVARQGAGGYTF.

This chain connects TRBV27 to TRBJ2-7, with TRBD1 matching 7 bases. J lost 2 bases, V lost 2 bases, and 6 bases had no gene match. The germline V gene encodes CDR1 MNHEY and CDR2 SMNVEV (reference sequence). There are 15 residues in the CDR3. The chain's CDR3 is CASSLRTGGPYEQYF. DNA for the CDR3: TGTGCCAGCAGTTTAAGGACAGGAGGCCCCTACGAGCAGTACTTC.

The chain has TRBV6-5 and TRBJ1-1, with 8 positions matching TRBD1. Germline assignment: CDR1 MNHEY and CDR2 SVGAGI. J was trimmed by 0 bases and V by 9 bases; bases with no gene match: 6. The CDR3 is 14 amino acids. The CDR3 here is CASGTGLMNTEAFF. CDR3 in DNA: TGTGCCAGTGGGACAGGACTCATGAACACTGAAGCTTTCTTT.

This clone was observed once. The chain employs TRBV13 and TRBJ2-1; TRBD1 matches at 7 bases. Germline-derived CDR1 and CDR2 are PRHDT and FYEKMQ (reference sequence). J was trimmed by 4 bases and V by 4 bases; bases with no gene match: 7. The CDR3 has 15 residues. This CDR3 is CASSSQGLFYNEQFF. For the CDR3, the DNA is TGTGCCAGCAGCTCACAGGGGTTGTTTTACAATGAGCAGTTCTTC.

This chain joins TRBV28 and TRBJ2-5; D is possibly TRBD2 (6 bases). The CDR3 sequence is 15 residues long. V lost 3 bases and J 5 bases, leaving 16 bases between the germline ends. CDR1 MDHEN and CDR2 SYDVKM come from the germline V gene. The CDR3 loop is CASSFGRRGGETQYF. As DNA, the CDR3 is TGTGCCAGCAGTTTCGGGCGGCGGGGTGGTGAGACCCAGTACTTC. The whole variable domain, filled in from reference TRBV28 and TRBJ2-5, reads DVKVTQSSRYLVKRTGEKVFLECVQDMDHENMFWYRQDPGLGLRLIYFSYDVKMKEKGDIPEGYSVSREKKERFSLILESASTNQTSMYLCASSFGRRGGETQYFGPGTRLLVL.

This clone was picked up one time. The chain employs TRBV7-3 and TRBJ2-3, with a weak D call TRBD2 (5 bases). The CDR3 spans 17 residues. The germline V gene encodes CDR1 SGHTA and CDR2 FQGTGA. Trimming stripped 5 bases from V and 1 base from J, with 19 bases between. CDR3 loop: CASSTGTRPRGTDTQYF. The CDR3, as DNA: TGTGCCAGCAGCACCGGCACTAGACCTAGGGGCACAGATACGCAGTATTTT. Drawing the rest from reference TRBV7-3 and TRBJ2-3, the complete variable domain is GAGVSQTPSNKVTEKGKYVELRCDPISGHTALYWYRQSLGQGPEFLIYFQGTGAADDSGLPNDRFFAVRPEGSVSTLKIQRTERGDSAVYLCASSTGTRPRGTDTQYFGPGTRLTVL.

Only one count was recorded for this clone. The V and J genes are TRBV6-6 and TRBJ1-5, with TRBD1 matching 7 bases. Looked up from germline, CDR1 is MNHNY and CDR2 is SVGAGI (reference sequence). This CDR3 comprises 13 residues. Trimming at V came to 6 bases and at J to 5 bases, leaving 4 bases not matched to a gene. CDR3 loop: CASRDRVDQPQHF. The CDR3 DNA reads TGTGCCAGCAGAGACAGGGTAGATCAGCCCCAGCATTTT.

CDR3 sequence (DNA): TGCAGTGCTAGTTCAGGGAGGCGGGGGGGCCACGAGCAGTACTTC. Residues: CSASSGRRGGHEQYF. V and J are TRBV20-1 and TRBJ2-7, with TRBD2 identical over 9 bases. Trimming cost V 3 bases and J 5 bases; bases outside gene matches: 11. The CDR3 length is 15 residues. CDR1 and CDR2 from the germline V gene are DFQATT and SNEGSKA (reference sequence).

The chain couples TRBV24-1 to TRBJ2-1; 9 bases are shared with TRBD2. Germline trimming cut 4 bases from V and 3 bases from J; bases unmatched to any gene: 6. This CDR3 is 16 amino acids long. Germline values: CDR1 KGHDR, CDR2 SFDVKD. In nucleotides, the CDR3 is TGTGCCACCAGTGACCGAGCGGGAGGAGGCTACAATGAGCAGTTCTTC. Residues: CATSDRAGGGYNEQFF.

V is TRBV7-9 and J is TRBJ2-1; no clear D. The CDR3 is made up of 13 amino acids. CDR1 and CDR2 from the germline V gene are SEHNR and FQNEAQ (reference sequence). V gave up 5 bases and J gave up 10 bases, with 15 bases separating them. As DNA, the CDR3 is TGTGCCAGCAGCCCACCGTCGGTGGGCGAGCAGTTCTTC. It encodes CASSPPSVGEQFF.

CDR3 DNA sequence: TGTGCCAGCAGCCCTTCCGCGGGGACCCAGTACTTC. It is translated as CASSPSAGTQYF. The chain employs TRBV11-2 and TRBJ2-5; a weak D match, TRBD2 (5 bases). The CDR3 length is 12 residues. Looked up from germline, CDR1 is SGHAT and CDR2 is FQNNGV. Trimming removed 5 bases at V and 7 bases at J, with 11 bases between. Full variable domain (missing parts from reference TRBV11-2 and TRBJ2-5): EAGVAQSPRYKIIEKRQSVAFWCNPISGHATLYWYQQILGQGPKLLIQFQNNGVVDDSQLPKDRFSAERLKGVDSTLKIQPAKLEDSAVYLCASSPSAGTQYFGPGTRLLVL.

The genes are TRBV4-2 and TRBJ2-3, with 12 bases fitting TRBD2. The germline V gene encodes CDR1 LGHNA and CDR2 YNFKEQ. V lost 5 bases, J lost 0 bases, and 6 bases stayed unmatched. CDR3 length: 17 residues. CDR3 protein: CASSGRTSGTSTDTQYF. CDR3 bases: TGTGCCAGCAGCGGCCGGACTAGCGGGACTAGCACAGATACGCAGTATTTT.

The chain uses TRBV7-3 and TRBJ2-1; TRBD1 matches at 9 bases. V dropped 1 base and J dropped 5; count of bases not matched to a gene: 3. The CDR3 runs to 15 residues. CDR1 is SGHTA, CDR2 FQGTGA, per germline. As DNA, the CDR3 is TGTGCCAGCAGCTTAAGGGACAGGGACAACAATGAGCAGTTCTTC. Its protein product is CASSLRDRDNNEQFF.

The rearrangement joins TRBV7-2 to TRBJ2-3, with TRBD2 as a possible D gene (5 bases). V shed 6 bases and J shed 0 bases, with 13 bases lying between them. Germline CDR1 is SGHTA and CDR2 is FQGNSA. This CDR3 has 15 amino acids. CDR3 in DNA: TGTGCCAGCAGTTCGTCGGGGATTAGCACAGATACGCAGTATTTT. The encoded protein is CASSSSGISTDTQYF.

This clone appeared once. A junction end diverges from the germline sequence, so it may reflect a read error. This sequence joins TRBV5-4 and TRBJ2-5; 14 bases line up with TRBD2. This CDR3 has 13 residues. Germline CDR1 SGHNT, CDR2 YYREEE (reference sequence). For the CDR3, the DNA is TGTGCCAGCAGCATCGGGACTAGCGGGAGTACGGACTTC. Protein sequence: CASSIGTSGSTDF.

The chain combines TRBV4-2 with TRBJ2-3; tentative D call: TRBD1 (6 bases). Germline lookup yields CDR1 LGHNA and CDR2 YNFKEQ. Between the trimmed V and J ends, which lost 1 base and 0 bases, there was a span of 11 bases. The CDR3 totals 16 residues. The CDR3 coding sequence is TGTGCCAGCAGCCAAGGGGCAGGGGTGAGCACAGATACGCAGTATTTT. The encoded protein is CASSQGAGVSTDTQYF.

J is TRBJ2-7 and V is TRBV5-6; 13 positions match TRBD2. Germline CDR1 is SGHDT and CDR2 is YYEEEE. Trimming at V came to 2 bases and at J to 4 bases, leaving 6 bases not matched to a gene. The CDR3 is 16 residues long. CDR3: CASSLLAGGLGYEQYF. The DNA of the CDR3 is TGTGCCAGCAGCTTACTAGCGGGAGGGTTGGGATACGAGCAGTACTTC.

The gene calls are TRBV6-5 and TRBJ2-1; weak D call: TRBD2 (5 bases). Trimming pared 2 bases from V and 4 bases from J, leaving 6 bases between. The germline V gene encodes CDR1 MNHEY and CDR2 SVGAGI. The CDR3 consists of 13 residues. The CDR3 is CASSYRRYNEQFF. In DNA form, the CDR3 reads TGTGCCAGCAGTTACCGGAGGTACAATGAGCAGTTCTTC.